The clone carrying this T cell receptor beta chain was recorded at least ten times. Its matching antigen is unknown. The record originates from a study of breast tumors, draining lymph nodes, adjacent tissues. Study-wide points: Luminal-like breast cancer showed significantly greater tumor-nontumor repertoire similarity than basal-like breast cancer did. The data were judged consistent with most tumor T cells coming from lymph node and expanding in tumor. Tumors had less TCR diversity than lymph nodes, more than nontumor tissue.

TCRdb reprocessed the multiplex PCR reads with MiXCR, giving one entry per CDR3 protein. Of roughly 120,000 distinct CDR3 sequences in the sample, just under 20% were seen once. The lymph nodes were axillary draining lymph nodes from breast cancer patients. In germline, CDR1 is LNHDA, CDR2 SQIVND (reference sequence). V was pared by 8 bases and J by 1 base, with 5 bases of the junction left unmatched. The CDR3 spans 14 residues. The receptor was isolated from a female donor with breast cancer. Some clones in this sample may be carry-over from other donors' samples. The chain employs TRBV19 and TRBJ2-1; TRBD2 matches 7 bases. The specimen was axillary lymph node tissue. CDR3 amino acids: CASGAGDSYNEQFF. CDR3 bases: TGTGCCAGTGGGGCGGGAGATTCCTACAATGAGCAGTTCTTC.